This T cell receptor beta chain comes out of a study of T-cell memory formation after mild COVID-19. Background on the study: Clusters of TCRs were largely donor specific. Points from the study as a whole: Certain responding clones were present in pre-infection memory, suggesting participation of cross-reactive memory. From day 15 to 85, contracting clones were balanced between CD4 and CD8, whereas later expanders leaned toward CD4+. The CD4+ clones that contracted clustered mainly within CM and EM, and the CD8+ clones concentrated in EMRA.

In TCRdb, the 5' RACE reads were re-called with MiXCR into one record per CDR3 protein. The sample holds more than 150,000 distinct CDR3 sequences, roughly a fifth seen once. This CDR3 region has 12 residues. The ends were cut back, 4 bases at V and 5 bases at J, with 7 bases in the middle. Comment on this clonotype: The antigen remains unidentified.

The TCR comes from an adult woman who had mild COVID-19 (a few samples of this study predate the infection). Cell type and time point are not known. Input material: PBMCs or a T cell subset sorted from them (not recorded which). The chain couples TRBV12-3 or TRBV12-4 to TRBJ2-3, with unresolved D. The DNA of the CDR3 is TGTGCCAGCAGTTCCCGGCTAGATACGCAGTATTTT. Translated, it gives CASSSRLDTQYF.